The T cell receptor (beta chain) described here comes from a study of shared clonotypes between healthy human individuals. Findings and caveats of the study: Non-shared clonotypes had lower generation probabilities than clonotypes shared by all four sorted-subset donors. Clonotypes that were shared across a handful of donors made up around 5% of naive CD4 clonotypes. It was the few donors that limited the genetic and exposure-history diversity represented.

Trimming removed 3 bases from V and 7 bases from J, with 9 bases in between. Germline V gene sequence: CDR1 ENHRY, CDR2 SYGVKD. This CDR3 comprises 12 residues. The test was conducted at deep level. Using immunoSEQ multiplex PCR, the repertoire was profiled, and TCRdb retains in-frame clones only, with some absent. The data hold roughly 320,000 clones, with around 86% observed a single time. Turning to this clone: What it binds is not known.

The V and J genes are TRBV10-3 and TRBJ1-2, with no clear D. This TCR derives from a man between 18 and 35 years old in good health. The sample was memory CD8+ T cells sorted from blood. Subset indicated: CD45RO+ cells pooled with CCR7-negative TemRA cells. As DNA, the CDR3 is TGTGCCATCAGTGAAGGATCAACTGGCTACACCTTC. Protein product: CAISEGSTGYTF.